The 20 T cell receptor beta chains reported below all come from one sample, sequenced in a study of CD8+CD57+ T cells in acquired aplastic anemia. TCR beta VDJ combinations and CDR3 sequences were profiled from genomic DNA. TCRdb itself ran the reads through MiXCR, one entry per CDR3 protein. The table includes 200,000 or so distinct CDR3 sequences, over 60% detected once. Specimen: sorted CD4+, CD8+, or CD8+CD57+ T cells (not recorded which) from PBMCs. These TCRs come from a human donor with severe aplastic anemia or a healthy control (not recorded which).

The chain couples TRBV7-9 to TRBJ2-6; TRBD1 is a possible D gene (5 bases). Germline lookup yields CDR1 SEHNR and CDR2 FQNEAQ (reference sequence). Deletions cut 2 bases from V and 2 bases from J, with 7 bases between. This CDR3 is 15 amino acids long. The CDR3 loop is CASSLQGTGANVLTF. CDR3 DNA: TGTGCCAGCAGCTTACAGGGCACTGGGGCCAACGTCCTGACTTTC.

Here the CDR3 DNA reads TGTGCCAGCAGCCCGAGGGGTATAGGGGAGACCCAGTACTTC. Its protein product is CASSPRGIGETQYF. The genes are TRBV7-3 and TRBJ2-5; the D call may be TRBD1 or TRBD2 (5 bases each). Germline V lookup: CDR1 SGHTA, CDR2 FQGTGA. The CDR3 extends over 14 amino acids. Trimming took 5 bases from V and 5 from J, leaving 15 bases between them.

The chain couples TRBV29-1 to TRBJ2-6, with D possibly called TRBD1 or TRBD2 (5 bases each). Trimming took 6 bases from V and 0 from J, leaving 15 bases between them. The CDR3 covers 16 residues. From germline, CDR1 is SQVTM and CDR2 ANQGSEA. The CDR3 reads CSVGTSLYSGANVLTF. The CDR3 DNA reads TGCAGCGTGGGGACGAGCCTATACTCTGGGGCCAACGTCCTGACTTTC.

As DNA, the CDR3 is TGCGCCAGCAGCCGGGACAGCCAAGATGGCTACACCTTC. This codes for CASSRDSQDGYTF. The genes are TRBV10-2 and TRBJ1-2; 7 positions match TRBD1. Germline V gene sequence: CDR1 WSHSY, CDR2 SAAADI. After removal of 6 bases from V and 6 bases from J, the junction contained 7 bases not matched to a gene. The CDR3 sequence is 13 residues long.

This clonotype is a singleton in its sample. Given the absence of the conserved phenylalanine or tryptophan at the CDR3 end, a read error is likely. The J gene is TRBJ1-6, the V gene TRBV7-2; unclear D gene. V lost 6 bases and J lost 10, with 19 bases in between. The CDR3 length is 15 residues. In germline, CDR1 is SGHTA, CDR2 FQGNSA. The CDR3 spells CASRSAQEGRSPLHL. In DNA, the CDR3 is TGTGCCAGCAGGTCAGCCCAGGAGGGAAGATCACCCCTCCACCTT.

CDR3: CASRAPGGSGPQHF. CDR3 DNA: TGTGCCAGCAGGGCCCCCGGGGGCAGTGGGCCCCAGCATTTT. The chain joins TRBV6-5 to TRBJ1-5; D is perhaps TRBD1 (6 bases). CDR1 MNHEY and CDR2 SVGAGI come from the germline V gene. The CDR3 length is 14 residues. The germline V and J ends were trimmed by 6 bases and 9 bases, with 18 bases remaining between them.

V gene TRBV19 combines with J gene TRBJ2-3, with TRBD2 identical over 7 bases. Per germline, CDR1 LNHDA and CDR2 SQIVND (reference sequence). The CDR3 has 15 amino acids. V shed 3 bases and J 0 bases; nucleotides not matched to a gene: 3. The CDR3 DNA sequence: TGTGCCAGTAGTATTGGGGGGGGGAGCACAGATACGCAGTATTTT. Translating it yields CASSIGGGSTDTQYF.

The chain employs TRBV20-1 and TRBJ2-7; D assignment may be TRBD1 or TRBD2 (6 bases each). V gave up 0 bases and J gave up 2 bases, with 14 bases separating them. Germline V CDR1 and CDR2: DFQATT, SNEGSKA (reference sequence). This CDR3 region has 15 residues. Here the CDR3 reads CSARESRGAAYEQYF. The CDR3 DNA follows: TGCAGTGCTAGAGAATCAAGGGGGGCTGCCTACGAGCAGTACTTC.

V and J are TRBV7-2 and TRBJ2-5; D might be TRBD1 or TRBD2, each matching 5 bases. Germline-derived CDR1 and CDR2 are SGHTA and FQGNSA. This CDR3 is built from 13 residues. V was shortened by 6 bases and J by 3 bases, with 11 bases between the two germline ends. The CDR3 is CASSGGREETQYF. The CDR3 DNA follows: TGTGCCAGCAGTGGGGGACGGGAAGAGACCCAGTACTTC.

This chain joins TRBV6-6 and TRBJ2-2, with TRBD1 matching over 7 bases. The J segment lost 7 bases and the V segment lost 8 bases, leaving 7 bases of the junction unmatched. The germline V gene has CDR1 MNHNY and CDR2 SVGAGI (reference sequence). The CDR3 has 13 residues. This CDR3 reads CASDRVRGGELFF. The CDR3 DNA sequence: TGTGCCAGCGACAGGGTCCGCGGCGGGGAGCTGTTTTTT.

This chain joins TRBV9 and TRBJ2-3; 8 positions match TRBD2. Per the germline V gene, CDR1 is SGDLS and CDR2 is YYNGEE. The CDR3 length is 15 residues. Losses at the gene ends were 4 bases for V and 0 bases for J; bases not matched to a gene: 4. The CDR3 DNA is TGTGCCAGCAGCACAACGGGGGGGAGCACAGATACGCAGTATTTT. This encodes CASSTTGGSTDTQYF.

V gene TRBV10-1 combines with J gene TRBJ2-1; D is ambiguous. The ends were cut back, 5 bases at V and 9 bases at J, with 11 bases in the middle. CDR1 and CDR2 (germline): WNHNN, SYGVQD (reference sequence). The CDR3 covers 12 residues. The CDR3 reads CASSRASSEQFF. The CDR3 DNA reads as TGCGCCAGCAGTCGGGCAAGTAGTGAGCAGTTCTTC.

The genes are TRBV5-8 and TRBJ2-5; D ambiguous. Per germline, CDR1 SGHTS and CDR2 YDEGEE. Trimming pared 6 bases from V and 9 bases from J, leaving 24 bases between. This CDR3 has 15 amino acids. This CDR3 is CASTPSSSSNQPQYF. As DNA, the CDR3 is TGTGCCAGCACCCCCAGTAGCAGTAGCAATCAGCCCCAGTACTTC.

Concerning this clonotype: It may be a read error: a sequence one base away is much more abundant. This chain's CDR3 is CASSDRDTNNDQFF. CDR3 DNA sequence: TGTGCCAGCAGCGACCGGGACACTAACAATGATCAGTTCTTC. This chain joins TRBV6-5 and TRBJ2-1; TRBD1 might be the D (6 bases). The germline gives CDR1 MNHEY, CDR2 SVGAGI. The CDR3 runs to 14 residues.

In the case of this clonotype: This sequence may be a read error, since a much larger clone differs from it by one base. The chain combines TRBV6-1 with TRBJ1-2; D is ambiguous. Trimming stripped 1 base from V and 4 bases from J, with 13 bases between. CDR3 length: 15 amino acids. Germline lookup yields CDR1 MNHNS and CDR2 SASEGT. The CDR3 region is CASSEGESYSYGYTF. Written as DNA, the CDR3 is TGTGCCAGCAGTGAAGGGGAATCCTATAGCTATGGCTACACCTTC.

This chain uses TRBV5-1 with TRBJ2-1, with D possibly being TRBD2 (6 bases). The V end was cut by 0 bases, the J end by 9 bases, with 10 bases between. CDR1 SGHRS and CDR2 YFSETQ come from the germline V gene. CDR3 length equals 13 residues. The CDR3 DNA is TGCGCCAGCAGCTTGGCCCTGGAGGGTGAGCAGTTCTTC. Translation: CASSLALEGEQFF.

In this sample, this clonotype turned up many times. V usage is TRBV20-1 and J usage is TRBJ1-5; D call uncertain. V lost 0 bases, J lost 2 bases, and 8 bases lay in between. Germline CDR1 reads DFQATT; CDR2 reads SNEGSKA (reference sequence). This CDR3 contains 14 residues. The CDR3 reads CSARDRGRNQPQHF. CDR3 coding DNA: TGCAGTGCTAGAGATCGCGGACGCAATCAGCCCCAGCATTTT.

The chain links TRBV2 to TRBJ2-5; 8 nucleotides match TRBD2. J lost 4 bases, V lost 8 bases, and 6 bases had no gene match. CDR1 is SNHLY and CDR2 is FYNNEI in the germline V gene. The CDR3 has 13 residues. CDR3 protein: CASHRGGAETQYF. CDR3 in DNA: TGTGCCAGCCATCGGGGGGGGGCAGAGACCCAGTACTTC.

The chain links TRBV20-1 to TRBJ2-3; D is unclear. Trimming removed 6 bases from V and 0 bases from J, with 13 bases in between. Germline V CDR1 and CDR2: DFQATT, SNEGSKA (reference sequence). CDR3 length equals 14 residues. The CDR3 DNA reads TGCAGTGCCCGACGGATTCCGAGCACAGATACGCAGTATTTT. This gives the protein CSARRIPSTDTQYF.

The chain links TRBV7-9 to TRBJ2-1; the D is unclear. With 1 base removed from V and 6 bases from J, the gap between germline ends came to 13 bases. The CDR3 is made up of 15 amino acids. Germline V gives CDR1 SEHNR, CDR2 FQNEAQ (reference sequence). CDR3: CASSLGPGMGNEQFF. The CDR3 nucleotides are TGTGCCAGCAGCTTAGGTCCAGGAATGGGCAATGAGCAGTTCTTC.